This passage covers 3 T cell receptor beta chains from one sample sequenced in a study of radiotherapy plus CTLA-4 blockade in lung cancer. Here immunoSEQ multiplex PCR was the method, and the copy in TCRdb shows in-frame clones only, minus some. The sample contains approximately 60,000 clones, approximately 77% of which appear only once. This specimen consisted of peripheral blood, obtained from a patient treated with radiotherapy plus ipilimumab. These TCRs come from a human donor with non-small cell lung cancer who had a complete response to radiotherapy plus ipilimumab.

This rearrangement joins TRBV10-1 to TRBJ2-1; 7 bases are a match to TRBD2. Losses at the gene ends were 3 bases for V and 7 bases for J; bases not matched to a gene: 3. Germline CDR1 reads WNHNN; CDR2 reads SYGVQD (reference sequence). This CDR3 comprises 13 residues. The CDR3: CASSEVLANEQFF. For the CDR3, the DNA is TGCGCCAGCAGTGAAGTACTAGCGAATGAGCAGTTCTTC.

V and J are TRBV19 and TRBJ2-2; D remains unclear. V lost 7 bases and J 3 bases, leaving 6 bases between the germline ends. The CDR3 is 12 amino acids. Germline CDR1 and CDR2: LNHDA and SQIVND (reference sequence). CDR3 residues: CASIQDTGELFF. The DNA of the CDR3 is TGTGCCAGTATCCAAGACACCGGGGAGCTGTTTTTT. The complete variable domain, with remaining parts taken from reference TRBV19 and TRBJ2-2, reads DGGITQSPKYLFRKEGQNVTLSCEQNLNHDAMYWYRQDPGQGLRLIYYSQIVNDFQKGDIAEGYSVSREKKESFPLTVTSAQKNPTAFYLCASIQDTGELFFGEGSRLTVL.

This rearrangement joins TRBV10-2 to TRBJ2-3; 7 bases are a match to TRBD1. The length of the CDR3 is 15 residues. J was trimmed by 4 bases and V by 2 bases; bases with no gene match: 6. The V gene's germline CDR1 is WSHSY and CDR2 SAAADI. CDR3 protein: CASSEDRVDPDTQYF. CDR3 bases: TGCGCCAGCAGTGAGGACAGGGTAGATCCAGATACGCAGTATTTT.